This TCR beta chain was obtained from a study of identical twins. TCRdb re-analysed the 5' RACE reads in MiXCR, keeping a single row per CDR3 protein. The table shows hundreds of thousands of distinct CDR3 sequences, with 21% occurring only once. V lost 0 bases and J 6 bases, leaving 12 bases between the germline ends. The CDR3 is 15 residues long. The germline CDR1 and CDR2 sequences are LGHNA and YSLEER. This clonotype was seen repeatedly, ten times or more. A further study also used this sample, focusing on T cells expressing NK-cell markers.

The rearrangement joins TRBV4-3 to TRBJ2-1, with D tentatively TRBD1 or TRBD2 (5 bases each). The TCR originated in a woman younger than 30 in good health. What was sequenced was PBMCs. As DNA, the CDR3 is TGCGCCAGCAGCCAAGAGAGCGGACAAGTCAATGAGCAGTTCTTC. This sequence encodes CASSQESGQVNEQFF.